The 12 T cell receptor beta chains presented below share a single source sample, sequenced in a study of blood T cells in healthy people across ages. A second roughly 7 to 11 cycle PCR used barcoded and J-beta primers. Via MiXCR, TCRdb re-called the 5' RACE reads, giving one row per CDR3 protein. The sample lists roughly 680,000 distinct CDR3 sequences, over 40% occurring once. The sample taken for sequencing was blood. The source of these receptors is a woman of 80 years or more in good health.

The rearrangement uses TRBV7-2 and TRBJ2-4, with D unclear. TRBJ2-5 matches the DNA end more closely, so the J call is doubtful. CDR1 is SGHTA, CDR2 FQGNSA, per germline. There are 14 residues in the CDR3. CDR3 residues: CASSPEGFGKTQYF. CDR3 bases: TGTGCCAGCAGCCCAGAAGGTTTCGGAAAGACCCAGTACTTC.

Comments on this clonotype: This may be a read error, as it is one base from a much larger clone. The V and J genes are TRBV6-5 and TRBJ2-1; tentative D call: TRBD1 (6 bases). Deletions cut 6 bases from V and 8 bases from J, with 11 bases between. The CDR3 contains 12 residues. Germline V gene data show CDR1 as MNHEY and CDR2 as SVGAGI. The CDR3 DNA sequence: TGTGCCAGCAGGACAGGTAGATATGAGCAGTTCTTC. It yields the protein CASRTGRYEQFF.

The sample holds many counts of this clonotype. At one end, the junction sequence differs from germline, possibly due to a read error. J is TRBJ2-4 and V is TRBV7-2; D perhaps matches TRBD1 (6 bases). This CDR3 is 16 amino acids long. Germline values: CDR1 SGHTA, CDR2 FQGNSA. The CDR3 DNA sequence: TGTGCCAGCAGCTTGGGGGCCGCGTTAGCCGAAAACATTCAGTACTTC. It is translated as CASSLGAALAENIQYF.

The chain recombines TRBV2 with TRBJ2-7; TRBD2 agrees at 7 bases. Germline V lookup: CDR1 SNHLY, CDR2 FYNNEI. Losses at the gene ends were 6 bases for V and 9 bases for J; bases not matched to a gene: 5. The CDR3 has 11 amino acids. Written as DNA, the CDR3 is TGTGCCAGCAGCCCGGGGAGGGTGCAGTACTTC. It specifies CASSPGRVQYF. Filled out from reference TRBV2 and TRBJ2-7, the complete variable domain reads EPEVTQTPSHQVTQMGQEVILRCVPISNHLYFYWYRQILGQKVEFLVSFYNNEISEKSEIFDDQFSVERPDGSNFTLKIRSTKLEDSAMYFCASSPGRVQYFGPGTRLTVT.

Worth noting for this clonotype: A much larger clone sits a single nucleotide away, making a read error possible. The V and J genes are TRBV6-4 and TRBJ2-1; 9 bases align to TRBD1. The CDR3 has 15 residues. Germline-derived CDR1 and CDR2 are MRHNA and SNTAGT. The CDR3 sequence is CASSAGQGTYDEQFF. The CDR3 bases are TGTGCCAGCAGCGCCGGACAGGGGACCTACGATGAGCAGTTCTTC.

The J gene is TRBJ1-6, the V gene TRBV20-1; D is perhaps TRBD1 (6 bases). Germline values: CDR1 DFQATT, CDR2 SNEGSKA (reference sequence). Trimming removed 6 bases at V and 10 bases at J, with 22 bases between. CDR3 length: 15 amino acids. This CDR3 reads CSAKGEALRNSPLHF. In DNA form, the CDR3 reads TGCAGTGCCAAGGGGGAGGCCCTTCGTAACTCACCCCTCCACTTT.

Many counts were recorded for this clonotype. This chain links TRBV25-1 with TRBJ1-6; D is unclear. V lost 6 bases and J 10 bases, leaving 13 bases between the germline ends. The CDR3 is 13 amino acids. Germline V CDR1 and CDR2: MGHDK, SYGVNS. The CDR3 region has the DNA TGTGCCAGCAGCAATACGGGGTTGTCACCCCTCCACTTT. Amino acid sequence: CASSNTGLSPLHF.

On this clonotype: Just one base apart from a much larger clone, this may be a read error. V is TRBV15 and J is TRBJ2-5; possible D gene TRBD1, 6 bases. Germline values: CDR1 LNHNV, CDR2 YYDKDF (reference sequence). V gave up 5 bases and J gave up 11 bases, with 18 bases separating them. The CDR3 sequence is 13 residues long. The CDR3 nucleotides are TGTGCCACCAGCTCCCGGGACATCGATGAGCAGTACTTC. This gives the protein CATSSRDIDEQYF.

This clonotype came up a few times. This chain joins TRBV7-9 and TRBJ2-4, with D perhaps matching TRBD1 (7 bases). The J call may be wrong; the DNA end is better matched by TRBJ2-7. The CDR3 extends over 15 amino acids. In germline, CDR1 is SEHNR, CDR2 FQNEAQ (reference sequence). The CDR3 sequence: CASSPPGGFAYEQYF. CDR3 sequence (DNA): TGTGCCAGCAGCCCCCCAGGGGGGTTTGCCTACGAGCAGTACTTC.

The chain is built from TRBV7-6 and TRBJ2-2; 7 bases line up with TRBD1. V shed 2 bases and J 1 base; nucleotides not matched to a gene: 1. The CDR3 consists of 15 residues. Germline V CDR1 and CDR2: SGHVS, FNYEAQ. CDR3: CASSLNRGNTGELFF. CDR3 coding DNA: TGTGCCAGCAGCTTAAACAGGGGGAACACCGGGGAGCTGTTTTTT.

The rearrangement joins TRBV5-1 to TRBJ1-2; 12 bases are shared with TRBD1. The CDR3 consists of 15 residues. Germline assignment: CDR1 SGHRS and CDR2 YFSETQ. J was trimmed by 4 bases and V by 3 bases; bases with no gene match: 4. In DNA form, the CDR3 reads TGCGCCAGCAGCTCCCGGGACAGGGGGCCCTATGGCTACACCTTC. It translates to CASSSRDRGPYGYTF.

This clonotype was seen a few times. The chain joins TRBV6-1 to TRBJ1-2; D uncertain. CDR3 length equals 12 residues. Trimming took 7 bases from V and 5 from J, leaving 11 bases between them. Germline CDR1 reads MNHNS; CDR2 reads SASEGT. In DNA, the CDR3 is TGTGCCAGCATAAGGGAGGCATATGGCTACACCTTC. It encodes CASIREAYGYTF.